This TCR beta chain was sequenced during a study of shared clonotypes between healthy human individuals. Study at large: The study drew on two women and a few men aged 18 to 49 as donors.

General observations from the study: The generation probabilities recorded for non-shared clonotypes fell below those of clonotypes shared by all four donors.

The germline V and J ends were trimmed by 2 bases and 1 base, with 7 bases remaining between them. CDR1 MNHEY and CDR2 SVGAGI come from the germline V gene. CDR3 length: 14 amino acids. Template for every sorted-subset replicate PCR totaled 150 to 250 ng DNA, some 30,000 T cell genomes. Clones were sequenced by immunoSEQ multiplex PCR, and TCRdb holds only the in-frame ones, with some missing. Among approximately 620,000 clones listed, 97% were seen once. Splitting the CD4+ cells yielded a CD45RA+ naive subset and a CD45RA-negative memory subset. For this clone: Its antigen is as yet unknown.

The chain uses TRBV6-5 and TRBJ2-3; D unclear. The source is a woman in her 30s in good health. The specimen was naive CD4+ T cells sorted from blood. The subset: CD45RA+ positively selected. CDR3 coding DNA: TGTGCCAGCAGTTACGAGGCGGGCACAGATACGCAGTATTTT. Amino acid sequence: CASSYEAGTDTQYF.